The following is a T cell receptor beta chain sequence with its context. Its antigen is undetermined. Libraries were prepared by immunoSEQ multiplex PCR; TCRdb keeps only in-frame clonotypes and omits some of them. This sample yields more than 10,000 clones, of which about nine tenths are seen a single time; over 4.5% belongs to the top ten. Specified time point: week 5, during vaccination. A 20-mer mutant IDH1 peptide at 300 ug was injected subcutaneously with topical imiquimod. Tumors from donors were new WHO grade 3 or 4 IDH1-mutant astrocytomas with ATRX loss. The CDR3 covers 12 residues. V was clipped by 5 bases and J by 2 bases, with 7 bases between them. Germline V gives CDR1 SEHNR, CDR2 FQNEAQ (reference sequence). This sample stems from a study of a mutant IDH1 vaccine in newly diagnosed glioma.

The V and J genes are TRBV7-9 and TRBJ2-7; D uncertain. The TCR sequence derives from a woman between 35 and 50 years old with glioma. Some clones in this sample may be carry-over from other donors' samples. The sequenced sample was PBMCs, obtained from a glioma patient whose treatment included an IDH1 peptide vaccine. As DNA, the CDR3 is TGTGCCAGCAGCATCACAGCCTACGAGCAGTACTTC. As protein: CASSITAYEQYF.